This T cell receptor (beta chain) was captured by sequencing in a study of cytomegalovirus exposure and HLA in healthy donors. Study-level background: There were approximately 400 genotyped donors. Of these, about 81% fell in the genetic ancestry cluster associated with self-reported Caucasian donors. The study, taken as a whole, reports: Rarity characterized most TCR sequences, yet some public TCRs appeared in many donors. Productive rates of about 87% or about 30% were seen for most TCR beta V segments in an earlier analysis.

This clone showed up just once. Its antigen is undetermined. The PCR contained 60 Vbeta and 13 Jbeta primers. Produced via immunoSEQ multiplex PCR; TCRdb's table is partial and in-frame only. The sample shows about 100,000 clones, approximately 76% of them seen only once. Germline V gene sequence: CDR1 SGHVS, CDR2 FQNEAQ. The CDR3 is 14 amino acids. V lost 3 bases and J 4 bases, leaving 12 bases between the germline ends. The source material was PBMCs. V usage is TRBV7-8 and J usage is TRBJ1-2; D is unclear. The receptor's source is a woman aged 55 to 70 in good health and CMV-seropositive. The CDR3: CASSLSQGGYGYTF. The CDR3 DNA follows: TGTGCCAGCAGCTTGAGCCAAGGAGGCTATGGCTACACCTTC.